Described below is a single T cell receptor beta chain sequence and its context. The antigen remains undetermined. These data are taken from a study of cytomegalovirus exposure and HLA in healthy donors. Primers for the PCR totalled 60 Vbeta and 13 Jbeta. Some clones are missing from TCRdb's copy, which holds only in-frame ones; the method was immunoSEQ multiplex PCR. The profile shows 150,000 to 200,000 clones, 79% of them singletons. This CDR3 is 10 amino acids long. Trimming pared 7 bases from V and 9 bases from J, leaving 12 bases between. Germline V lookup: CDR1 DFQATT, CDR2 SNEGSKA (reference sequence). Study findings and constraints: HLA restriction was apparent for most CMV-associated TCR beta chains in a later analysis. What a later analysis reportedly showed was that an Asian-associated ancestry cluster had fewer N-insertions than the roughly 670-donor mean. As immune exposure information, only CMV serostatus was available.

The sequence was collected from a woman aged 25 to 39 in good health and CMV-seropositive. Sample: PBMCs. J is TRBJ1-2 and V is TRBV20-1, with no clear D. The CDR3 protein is CSVDRGSYTF. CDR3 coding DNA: TGCAGTGTAGACCGCGGCAGCTACACCTTC.